This TCR beta chain was retrieved from a study of beta chain features in type 1 diabetes. Study-wide background: Across every sample, around 98 million sorted cells were examined in total.

A few counts support this clone. Its matching antigen is unknown. Overall study findings and caveats: Shorter templates may be favored by PCR, equally so in patients and controls. TCRB CDR3s from Type 1 diabetes patients were moderately but significantly shorter in all four CD4+ subsets. Type 1 diabetes patients had VDJ junctions that carried fewer insertions and more deletions.

Purity of each sorted population was above 95%. Expressed TCRB transcripts were sequenced, since all the RNA that had been isolated was reverse transcribed. Profiling relied on immunoSEQ multiplex PCR, and the TCRdb table lists in-frame clones only, not all of them. The sample holds about 170,000 clones, almost 8% seen once. This CDR3 has 16 amino acids. The V segment lost 0 bases and the J segment 6 bases; nucleotides outside the gene matches: 7. CDR1 is MNHNS and CDR2 is SASEGT in the germline V gene. Sequenced: central memory CD4+ T cells from blood. This rearrangement joins TRBV6-1 to TRBJ2-5, with TRBD2 matching over 10 bases. The clonotype was recovered from a man aged 18 to 29 with type 1 diabetes. The CDR3 DNA follows: TGTGCCAGCAGTGAAGCGGCTAGCGGGAGTAAGAAGACCCAGTACTTC. As protein: CASSEAASGSKKTQYF.